This T cell receptor beta chain was documented in a study of a mutant IDH1 vaccine in newly diagnosed glioma listed by TCRdb under 2021. As for the study more broadly: Patients were given eight vaccinations, in weeks 1, 3, 5, 7, 11, 15, 19 and 23, which matched visits V03 through V10. Vaccination began 4-6 weeks after radiotherapy alone, or alongside temozolomide cycles in the chemotherapy-containing groups. Of the 25 to 40 patients who were treated, around 62% were male and approximately 38% were female, and the mean age was around 43 years. Prior to enrollment, patients had been given standard therapy consisting of radiotherapy alone, temozolomide alone, or radiochemotherapy with temozolomide, with the combination given to most patients. Peripheral blood was drawn at six visits: V03 (baseline), V05, V07, V10, V12 and V13. Longitudinal TCRB deep sequencing was performed for about two dozen treated patients wherever samples were available for exploratory analyses.

On this clone: Its antigen is unknown. Base-call qualities are not available, and no considerably larger clone is one nucleotide away.

The CDR1 and CDR2 encoded by the germline V gene (reference sequence) are LNHDA and SQIVND. Here V drops 4 bases and J drops 5 bases, and the junction holds 6 bases not matched to any gene. The CDR3 numbers 15 residues from cysteine through phenylalanine. Of all the DNA, just the CDR3 is kept, 45 bases in frame from base 1. Overall results and qualifications from the work: Across multiple MHC alleles, vaccine-induced immune responses were seen in around 93% of patients. Changes in the top peripheral T cell clonotypes picked up by TCRB sequencing did not appear to be linked to pseudoprogression. According to the authors, sample limitations meant that analyses of patient blood samples could not be reproduced. Selection of PBMC samples for TCRB deep sequencing was based on availability.

Libraries came from the immunoSEQ multiplex PCR assay. Following the manufacturer's protocol, the hsTCRB Kit was used to amplify rearranged TCR beta chain sequences. Sequencing of TCRB libraries was carried out on an Illumina MiSeq. The original methods were these. Demultiplexing, trimming and gene mapping were performed with the kit vendor's proprietary platform. TCRdb took over this immuneACCESS table, retaining in-frame rearrangements with V and J assigned. Such tables are incomplete; in checked studies, under half of the missing clones stem from an unresolved V gene, and the remainder is unexplained. V, J and clone size are taken as reported in that table, and D and trimming were inferred from the DNA itself. The sample records tens of thousands of clones, about four fifths of which are singletons. The biggest ten clones account for 6.2% of the sample. What this sample's time point label stands for: week 23, last vaccination. Each vaccine dose, consisting of 300 ug of a 20-mer mutant IDH1 peptide in Montanide, was administered subcutaneously with topical imiquimod. Newly diagnosed WHO grade 3 or 4 IDH1-mutant astrocytomas showing loss of nuclear ATRX were present in the donors. The samples were drawn from NOA16, a multicentre, single-arm, open-label phase I trial in Germany that tested a mutant IDH1 peptide vaccine in humans for the first time. Genomic DNA for TCRB sequencing was isolated from EDTA blood with the DNeasy Blood and Tissue Kit.

Sequencing used PBMCs, obtained from a glioma patient whose treatment included an IDH1 peptide vaccine. The clonotype comes from a man in his forties or fifties with glioma. The chain is assembled from TRBV19 and TRBJ2-5; 11 central nucleotides agree with TRBD2. CDR3 protein: CASSRASGGPETQYF. The nucleotide sequence reads TGTGCCAGTAGTAGGGCTAGCGGGGGGCCTGAGACCCAGTACTTC.